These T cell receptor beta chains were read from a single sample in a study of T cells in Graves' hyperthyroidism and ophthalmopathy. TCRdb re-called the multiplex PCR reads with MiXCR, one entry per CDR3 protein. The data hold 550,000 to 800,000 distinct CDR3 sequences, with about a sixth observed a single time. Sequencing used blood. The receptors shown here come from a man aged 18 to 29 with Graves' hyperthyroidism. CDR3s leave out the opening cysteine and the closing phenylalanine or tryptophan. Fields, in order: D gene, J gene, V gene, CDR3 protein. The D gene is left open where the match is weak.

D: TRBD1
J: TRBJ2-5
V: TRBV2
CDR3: ASRPTGGRETQY

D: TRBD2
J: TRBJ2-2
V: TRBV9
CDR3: ASSPTSGSSAGELF

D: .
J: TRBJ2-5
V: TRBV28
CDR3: ASSTRTGGQETQY

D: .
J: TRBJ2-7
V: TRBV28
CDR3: ASSDFSAHEQY

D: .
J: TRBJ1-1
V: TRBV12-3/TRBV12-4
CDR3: ASSFRVTEAF

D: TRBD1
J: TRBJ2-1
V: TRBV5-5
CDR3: ASSLEQGYNEQF

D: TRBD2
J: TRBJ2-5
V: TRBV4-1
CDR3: ASSQDRLAGVETQY

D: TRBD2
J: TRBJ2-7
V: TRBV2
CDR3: ASRQGLAGYEQY

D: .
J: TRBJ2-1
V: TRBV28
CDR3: ASSLSRGSYNEQF

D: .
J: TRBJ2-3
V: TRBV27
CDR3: ASSLRGHIDRYAQY

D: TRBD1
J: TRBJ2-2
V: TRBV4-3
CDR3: ASSRRQGGLNTGELF

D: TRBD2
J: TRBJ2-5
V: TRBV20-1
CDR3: SAKPPSGRSETQY

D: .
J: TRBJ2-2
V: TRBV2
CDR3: ASRGTYTGELF

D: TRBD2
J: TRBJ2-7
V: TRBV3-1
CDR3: ASSVELAGYEQY

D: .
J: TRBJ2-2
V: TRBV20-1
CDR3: SARFPAGRTGELF

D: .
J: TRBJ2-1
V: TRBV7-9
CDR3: ASSLAETRFHNEQF

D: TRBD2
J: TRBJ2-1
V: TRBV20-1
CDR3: SASHRAGVHEQF

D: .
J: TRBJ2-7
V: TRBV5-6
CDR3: ASSSLWTGAPSYEQY

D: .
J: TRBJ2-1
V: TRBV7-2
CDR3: ASSSQGGAYNEQF

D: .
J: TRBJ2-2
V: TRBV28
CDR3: ASTWRGRGTGELF

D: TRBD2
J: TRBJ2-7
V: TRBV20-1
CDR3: SALTGTSGIEQY

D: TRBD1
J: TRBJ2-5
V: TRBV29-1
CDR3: SARTGAATQY

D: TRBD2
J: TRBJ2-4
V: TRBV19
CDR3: ASSRMGGREDIQY

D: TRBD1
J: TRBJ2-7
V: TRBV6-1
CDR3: ASGRGQDNHEQY

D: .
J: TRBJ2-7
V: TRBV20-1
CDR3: SARVSRLAYEQY

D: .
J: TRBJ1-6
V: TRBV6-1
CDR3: ASREVPNNSPLH

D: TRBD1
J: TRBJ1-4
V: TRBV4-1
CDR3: ASSPPGQGSEKLF

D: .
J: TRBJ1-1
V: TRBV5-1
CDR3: ASSLGGPNTEAF

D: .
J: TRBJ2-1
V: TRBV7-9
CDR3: ASSLGSRHNEQF

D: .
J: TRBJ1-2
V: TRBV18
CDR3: ASSPPGGNPYGYT

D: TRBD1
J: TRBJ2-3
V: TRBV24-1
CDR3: ATRETGVYTDTQY